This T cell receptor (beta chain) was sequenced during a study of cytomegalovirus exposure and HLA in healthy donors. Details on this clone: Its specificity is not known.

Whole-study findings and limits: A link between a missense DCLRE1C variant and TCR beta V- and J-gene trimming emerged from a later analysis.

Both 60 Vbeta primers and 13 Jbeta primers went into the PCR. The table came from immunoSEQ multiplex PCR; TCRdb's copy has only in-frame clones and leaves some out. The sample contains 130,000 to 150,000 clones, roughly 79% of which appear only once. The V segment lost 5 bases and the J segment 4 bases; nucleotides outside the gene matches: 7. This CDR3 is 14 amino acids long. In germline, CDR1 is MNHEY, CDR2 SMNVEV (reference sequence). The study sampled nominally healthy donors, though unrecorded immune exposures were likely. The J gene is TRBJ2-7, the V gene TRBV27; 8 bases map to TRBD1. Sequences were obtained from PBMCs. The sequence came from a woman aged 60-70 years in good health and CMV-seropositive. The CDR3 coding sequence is TGTGCCAGCAGTGAATCAGGACAGGGTTACGAGCAGTACTTC. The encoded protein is CASSESGQGYEQYF.